This entry features one TCR beta chain sequence. Original methodology: For nucleated cells, counts were estimated from reference gene primer amplification. The table came from immunoSEQ multiplex PCR; TCRdb's copy has only in-frame clones and leaves some out. V and J calls and clone size are given by that table; D and trimming were obtained from the DNA. The sample carries over 400,000 clones, 75% to 90% recorded once. This entry comes from a study of blood T cell repertoires in COVID-19. Study in general: Both acute and convalescent COVID-19 samples were obtained from the United States, Italy and Spain.

V was clipped by 3 bases and J by 8 bases; unmatched bases: 14. The CDR3 has 17 amino acids. Germline V gene lookup returns CDR1 KGHSH and CDR2 LQKENI. Participant ages covered roughly 18 to 89 years across 20 to 25 US areas. Sequences were obtained from PBMCs or T cells enriched from blood (not recorded which). The clonotype comes from a woman aged 55-69 years who had recovered from COVID-19. This chain connects TRBV18 to TRBJ1-3, with 9 nucleotides matching TRBD1. In nucleotides, the CDR3 is TGTGCCAGCTCACCCTCGTACGGGACAGGGAATCGGGACACCATATATTTT. This codes for CASSPSYGTGNRDTIYF.